The rows below give T cell receptor beta chains drawn from one sample of a study of human T cells and chemical hapten exposure. TCRdb analysed the RACE reads with MiXCR anew, one entry per CDR3 protein. The table records some 360,000 distinct CDR3 sequences, approximately 5.1% of them present only once. The sample in question was whole blood, obtained in connection with sensitization to the hapten diphenylcyclopropenone (DPC). The receptors derive from a woman between 45 and 60 years old with alopecia areata. Some clones in this sample may be carry-over from other donors' samples. Each CDR3 is given with its conserved first and last residue. The order of the fields is CDR3 DNA, CDR3 protein, V gene, CDR3 length, D gene, J gene, clone size. A D gene is named only where the DNA matches it firmly. Clone size is shown for a subset of rows, as once, few, many or a class of expanded clone.

cdr3_nt: TGTGCCAGCAGTTTTCAGGGGTCCTACGAGCAGTACTTC; cdr3_aa: CASSFQGSYEQYF; v_call: TRBV27; cdr3_length: 13; d_call: NA; j_call: TRBJ2-7; clone_size: many
cdr3_nt: TGTGCCAGCAGTTTCGAGCGGGAGTCTAACTATGGCTACACCTTC; cdr3_aa: CASSFERESNYGYTF; v_call: TRBV6-6; cdr3_length: 15; d_call: NA; j_call: TRBJ1-2; clone_size: many
cdr3_nt: TGTGCCAGCAGTTGGATACCTAGCACAGATACGCAGTATTTT; cdr3_aa: CASSWIPSTDTQYF; v_call: TRBV27; cdr3_length: 14; d_call: NA; j_call: TRBJ2-3; clone_size: few
cdr3_nt: TGTGCCAGCAGCGGGGACAGGACCGTACAAGAGACCCAGTACTTC; cdr3_aa: CASSGDRTVQETQYF; v_call: TRBV5-6; cdr3_length: 15; d_call: TRBD1; j_call: TRBJ2-5; clone_size: many
cdr3_nt: TGTGCCAGCATCGTTCGACAGGGGAACTATGGCTACACCTTC; cdr3_aa: CASIVRQGNYGYTF; v_call: TRBV12-3/TRBV12-4; cdr3_length: 14; d_call: TRBD1; j_call: TRBJ1-2; clone_size: NA
cdr3_nt: TGCGCCAGCAGCCAAGATCGGAGCGGGTACGAGCAGTACTTC; cdr3_aa: CASSQDRSGYEQYF; v_call: TRBV4-3; cdr3_length: 14; d_call: NA; j_call: TRBJ2-7; clone_size: many
cdr3_nt: TGTGCCAGCAGCTCGAATCAGGGGATCTCTGGAAACACCATATATTTT; cdr3_aa: CASSSNQGISGNTIYF; v_call: TRBV7-9; cdr3_length: 16; d_call: NA; j_call: TRBJ1-3; clone_size: many
cdr3_nt: TGCAGTGCTCCGTGGGCTGGAAACACCATATATTTT; cdr3_aa: CSAPWAGNTIYF; v_call: TRBV20-1; cdr3_length: 12; d_call: NA; j_call: TRBJ1-3; clone_size: NA
cdr3_nt: TGTGCCAGCAGCTTGCCAGGGAGGGGCACTGAAGCTTTCTTT; cdr3_aa: CASSLPGRGTEAFF; v_call: TRBV7-9; cdr3_length: 14; d_call: NA; j_call: TRBJ1-1; clone_size: NA
cdr3_nt: TGTGCCAGCAGTTTTGCAGAGAACACTGAAGCTTTCTTT; cdr3_aa: CASSFAENTEAFF; v_call: TRBV28; cdr3_length: 13; d_call: NA; j_call: TRBJ1-1; clone_size: NA
cdr3_nt: TGCGCCAGCAGCCCCCGGACTAGCGGGGGGGCCGATGAGCAGTTCTTC; cdr3_aa: CASSPRTSGGADEQFF; v_call: TRBV4-1; cdr3_length: 16; d_call: TRBD2; j_call: TRBJ2-1; clone_size: NA
cdr3_nt: TGCAGTGCTAGGGCCGCTAGCACAGATACGCAGTATTTT; cdr3_aa: CSARAASTDTQYF; v_call: TRBV20-1; cdr3_length: 13; d_call: NA; j_call: TRBJ2-3; clone_size: NA
cdr3_nt: TGTGCCAGCAGTCCGGGACGGACGATTTATGGCTACACCTTC; cdr3_aa: CASSPGRTIYGYTF; v_call: TRBV12-3/TRBV12-4; cdr3_length: 14; d_call: NA; j_call: TRBJ1-2; clone_size: few
cdr3_nt: TGTGCCAGCAGCCCAGACCTAGCGGGGGGCGGTGAGCAGTTCTTC; cdr3_aa: CASSPDLAGGGEQFF; v_call: TRBV7-9; cdr3_length: 15; d_call: TRBD2; j_call: TRBJ2-1; clone_size: few
cdr3_nt: TGTGCCTGGAGTGTTCGACTACACAATGAGCTGTTCTTC; cdr3_aa: CAWSVRLHNELFF; v_call: TRBV30; cdr3_length: 13; d_call: NA; j_call: TRBJ2-1; clone_size: NA
cdr3_nt: TGCAGTGCTAGTGCTACTAGCGTCGAGCAGTACTTC; cdr3_aa: CSASATSVEQYF; v_call: TRBV20-1; cdr3_length: 12; d_call: TRBD2; j_call: TRBJ2-7; clone_size: many
cdr3_nt: TGCAGCGTGGACAGGGACACCGGGGAGCTGTTTTTT; cdr3_aa: CSVDRDTGELFF; v_call: TRBV29-1; cdr3_length: 12; d_call: TRBD1; j_call: TRBJ2-2; clone_size: NA
cdr3_nt: TGCGCCAGCAGCCAAGAGTCTACTGAAGCTTTCTTT; cdr3_aa: CASSQESTEAFF; v_call: TRBV4-1; cdr3_length: 12; d_call: NA; j_call: TRBJ1-1; clone_size: NA
cdr3_nt: TGCAGCGTTGGGGGTAATGAAAAACTGTTTTTT; cdr3_aa: CSVGGNEKLFF; v_call: TRBV29-1; cdr3_length: 11; d_call: NA; j_call: TRBJ1-4; clone_size: many
cdr3_nt: TGCAGTGCTATCAATCCTCTTAGCTCCTACAATGAGCAGTTCTTC; cdr3_aa: CSAINPLSSYNEQFF; v_call: TRBV20-1; cdr3_length: 15; d_call: NA; j_call: TRBJ2-1; clone_size: NA
cdr3_nt: TGTGCCACCAGTGATAGCTTGCACAATGAGCAGTTCTTC; cdr3_aa: CATSDSLHNEQFF; v_call: TRBV24-1; cdr3_length: 13; d_call: NA; j_call: TRBJ2-1; clone_size: NA
cdr3_nt: TGCAGTGCCCATTCCGACAGAAGTACAGATACGCAGTATTTT; cdr3_aa: CSAHSDRSTDTQYF; v_call: TRBV20-1; cdr3_length: 14; d_call: NA; j_call: TRBJ2-3; clone_size: NA
cdr3_nt: TGTGCCAGCAGCTTGGACTCGGCTAATGAAAAACTGTTTTTT; cdr3_aa: CASSLDSANEKLFF; v_call: TRBV7-8; cdr3_length: 14; d_call: NA; j_call: TRBJ1-4; clone_size: many
cdr3_nt: TGTGCCAGCAGCCAAGTTGCGGATAGCACAGATACGCAGTATTTT; cdr3_aa: CASSQVADSTDTQYF; v_call: TRBV4-2; cdr3_length: 15; d_call: NA; j_call: TRBJ2-3; clone_size: many
cdr3_nt: TGTGCCAGCAGTGAAAAGGGGACCGTTCCCTTGAACACTGAAGCTTTCTTT; cdr3_aa: CASSEKGTVPLNTEAFF; v_call: TRBV2; cdr3_length: 17; d_call: NA; j_call: TRBJ1-1; clone_size: NA
cdr3_nt: TGCAGTCAATCAGGTGACCGGGGAGGGAGCACAGATACGCAGTATTTT; cdr3_aa: CSQSGDRGGSTDTQYF; v_call: TRBV29-1; cdr3_length: 16; d_call: TRBD2; j_call: TRBJ2-3; clone_size: many
cdr3_nt: TGTGCCAGCAGTAGCCTTCGCGAGCAGTACTTC; cdr3_aa: CASSSLREQYF; v_call: TRBV12-3/TRBV12-4; cdr3_length: 11; d_call: NA; j_call: TRBJ2-7; clone_size: many
cdr3_nt: TGTGCCAGCAGTTTCCCCATCTCGGGACAGCCGAAAGAGACCCAGTACTTC; cdr3_aa: CASSFPISGQPKETQYF; v_call: TRBV28; cdr3_length: 17; d_call: TRBD1; j_call: TRBJ2-5; clone_size: many
cdr3_nt: TGTGCCAGCAGCTTTATAGCGGGGAGCACAGATACGCAGTATTTT; cdr3_aa: CASSFIAGSTDTQYF; v_call: TRBV9; cdr3_length: 15; d_call: TRBD2; j_call: TRBJ2-3; clone_size: many
cdr3_nt: TGTGCCATCAGTGGAACAGGGAACACTGAAGCTTTCTTT; cdr3_aa: CAISGTGNTEAFF; v_call: TRBV10-3; cdr3_length: 13; d_call: NA; j_call: TRBJ1-1; clone_size: many
cdr3_nt: TGCAGCGTTGAAAGCGGGACAGAGCAGTACTTC; cdr3_aa: CSVESGTEQYF; v_call: TRBV29-1; cdr3_length: 11; d_call: NA; j_call: TRBJ2-7; clone_size: few
cdr3_nt: TGTGCCAGCAACCCGTTGAGCGGGAGTGGGGGTGAGCAGTTCTTC; cdr3_aa: CASNPLSGSGGEQFF; v_call: TRBV2; cdr3_length: 15; d_call: TRBD2; j_call: TRBJ2-1; clone_size: NA
cdr3_nt: TGTGCCAGCAGCTTAGCGTCGGTAAACATTCAGTACTTC; cdr3_aa: CASSLASVNIQYF; v_call: TRBV7-9; cdr3_length: 13; d_call: NA; j_call: TRBJ2-4; clone_size: many
cdr3_nt: TGTGCCAGCAGCGATCAGACCGGACTAGCGGACCCAGATACGCAGTATTTT; cdr3_aa: CASSDQTGLADPDTQYF; v_call: TRBV7-8; cdr3_length: 17; d_call: TRBD2; j_call: TRBJ2-3; clone_size: few
cdr3_nt: TGTGCCAGCAGTAGGGTGCAGACTCGAGATACGCAGTATTTT; cdr3_aa: CASSRVQTRDTQYF; v_call: TRBV28; cdr3_length: 14; d_call: NA; j_call: TRBJ2-3; clone_size: NA
cdr3_nt: TGTGCCAGCAGTTTATTAGGTGCGGGGAGCAACTATGGCTACACCTTC; cdr3_aa: CASSLLGAGSNYGYTF; v_call: TRBV27; cdr3_length: 16; d_call: NA; j_call: TRBJ1-2; clone_size: many
cdr3_nt: TGTGCCAGCAGCGTAGGACAGGGGGCCCCCTACGAGCAGTACTTC; cdr3_aa: CASSVGQGAPYEQYF; v_call: TRBV9; cdr3_length: 15; d_call: TRBD1; j_call: TRBJ2-7; clone_size: many
cdr3_nt: TGTGCCAGCAGTTCCCACAGGGCAATTCGGGAAAAACTGTTTTTT; cdr3_aa: CASSSHRAIREKLFF; v_call: TRBV28; cdr3_length: 15; d_call: NA; j_call: TRBJ1-4; clone_size: few
cdr3_nt: TGTGCCAGCAGCCTTACAGGGCCCGAGCAGTACTTC; cdr3_aa: CASSLTGPEQYF; v_call: TRBV5-5; cdr3_length: 12; d_call: NA; j_call: TRBJ2-7; clone_size: many